These 4 T cell receptor beta chains share one sample of origin, sequenced in a study of OX40 agonist ivuxolimab in advanced cancers. TCRdb's copy holds only in-frame clones and misses some; the assay was immunoSEQ multiplex PCR. The sample contains some 71,000 clones, approximately 90% of which appear only once. Sequencing was performed on CD4+ or CD8+ T cells sorted from blood, taken in a trial of the OX40 agonist ivuxolimab. The receptors derive from an adult with an advanced solid tumor such as melanoma, head and neck, liver or kidney cancer.

The chain employs TRBV21-1 and TRBJ1-1; the table's D call, TRBD1, has no DNA check behind it. TRBV21-1 is a documented pseudogene. The CDR3 is 20 amino acids. CDR3 in DNA: TGTGCCAGCAGCAAATCCTACGGACAGTATCCCGGTCCCACGAACACTGAAGCTTTCTTT. This sequence encodes CASSKSYGQYPGPTNTEAFF.

The CDR3 spells CASSPGRIVEQYF. In nucleotides, the CDR3 is TGTGCCAGCAGTCCGGGACGCATAGTCGAGCAGTACTTC. This chain uses TRBV6-5 with TRBJ2-7, with D perhaps assigned TRBD1 or TRBD2 (5 bases each). Germline assignment: CDR1 MNHEY and CDR2 SVGAGI. V gave up 5 bases and J gave up 6 bases, with 14 bases separating them. The CDR3 is made up of 13 amino acids.

The chain links TRBV7-2 to TRBJ2-1; 8 nucleotides line up with TRBD2. CDR1 is SGHTA, CDR2 FQGNSA, per germline. J lost 5 bases, V lost 6 bases, and 9 bases had no gene match. This CDR3 region has 15 residues. DNA of the CDR3: TGTGCCAGCAGTCACGGCACTAGCGGAAACAATGAGCAGTTCTTC. It encodes CASSHGTSGNNEQFF.

This rearrangement joins TRBV9 to TRBJ2-7; the D gene is possibly TRBD1 (5 bases). CDR1 and CDR2 (germline): SGDLS, YYNGEE. The CDR3 runs 14 residues. The V end lost 3 bases, the J end lost 5 bases, and 15 bases lay between the germline ends. This CDR3 reads CASSETDGFHEQYF. CDR3 DNA sequence: TGTGCCAGCAGCGAGACAGACGGTTTCCACGAGCAGTACTTC.